This T cell receptor (beta chain) comes out of a study of shared clonotypes between healthy human individuals (TCRdb year 2020). Study-level background: A couple of women and a few men aged 18 to 49 years were included in the cohort. To increase sequencing depth and limit assay-specific biases, TCR repertoire library preparation and sequencing were carried out by different laboratories using diverse techniques. To estimate repertoire size and how much clonotypes are shared between individuals, the study performed deep sequencing of blood TCR repertoires from a few healthy adults. Per donor, leukapheresis produced somewhere between about 0.94 and 9.5 billion PBMCs. For each donor, CD4 naive and CD4 memory were each given three plates, CD8 naive was given two plates, and CD8 memory was given one plate. The investigation overall reported the following: The genetic and exposure-history diversity represented was limited by the small number of donors. Only blood was sampled, and tissue TCR repertoires likely differ from those in blood. Naive subsets generally had larger estimated clonotype richness than memory subsets did. Sharing across several donors was observed for approximately 4.6% of naive CD4, under 4% of naive CD8, 2% to 2.5% of memory CD4, and around 0.42% of memory CD8 clonotypes. Even with the large sequencing depth, rarefaction of the sorted-subset datasets indicated that sequencing was incomplete. Pairwise subsampling indicated that sequencing depth was expected to affect the degree of clonotype sharing among donors. Compared with non-shared clonotypes, clonotypes shared by all four sorted-subset donors had higher generation probabilities.

The CDR1 and CDR2 encoded by the germline V gene are MRHNA and SNTAGT. V drops 5 bases and J drops 1 base, leaving 12 bases in between. The cysteine opens and the phenylalanine closes a CDR3 of 15 amino acids. CDR3 DNA is the only sequence kept; it has 45 bases, read in frame from the first base. TCR CDR3 regions were amplified from genomic DNA by multiplex PCR using the deep immunoSEQ assay. For each cell subset, the extracted genomic DNA was distributed evenly across all wells of several immunoSEQ 96-well plates, and each plate served as one replicate. For sorted subsets, each replicate PCR was loaded with roughly 0.2 ug genomic DNA, equivalent to about 30,000 T cell genomes. Purified libraries were quantified with a Qubit 3.0 fluorometer, sized on a Bioanalyzer 2100, and re-quantified with the KAPA Library Quantification kit. Every immunoSEQ 96-well plate was sequenced on a separate single-read 150-cycle Illumina NextSeq 550 flow cell. On the study's bioinformatics: Because the immunoSEQ output held only junctional sequences and lacked quality scores, the filtering could not match the filtering applied to full-length reads. Sequences were annotated with PyIR, a Python wrapper for IgBLAST v1.9, and V/J genes and CDR3 were assigned using IMGT germline references. Reads with weak V/J assignments (E-value above 1e-6), missing CDR3, stop codons, out-of-frame junctions, or ambiguous translated residues were removed. V3J clonotypes were defined as sequences sharing an identical inferred V gene, J gene, and CDR3 amino acid sequence. Percentage overlap between repertoires was calculated by dividing the number of shared unique clonotypes by the size of the smaller repertoire. RTK rarefaction, the Chao1 estimator, and Recon v2.1 estimates of unobserved clonotypes were used to assess repertoire richness. OLGA was used to compute generation probabilities for all TCRbeta clonotypes that the gDNA method yielded from a handful of donors. As stored in TCRdb, this immuneACCESS dataset retains in-frame rearrangements with V and J assigned. A fraction of the clones does not appear; measured against another copy, unresolved V genes explain less than half of the discrepancy, and the remainder lacks a known reason. V and J calls and clone size come straight from that table; D and trimming were deduced from the DNA. The sample contains 2 million to 2.5 million clones, about 95% of them found a single time. The ten largest account for 0.9% to 1.4% of the sample.

CD8 naive samples were CD45RO-negative cells positively selected for CCR7, giving a CD45RA+CCR7+ population that excluded TemRA cells. The donors were healthy, HIV-negative adults who had no recently reported acute infections or vaccinations. Only Caucasian adults living in Nashville, Tennessee, USA were represented among the donors. Blood was obtained by leukapheresis, after which PBMCs were separated by Ficoll-Histopaque density gradient centrifugation and cryopreserved in liquid nitrogen vapor phase. Analytical flow cytometry was used to check the purity and quantity of each magnetically sorted T cell population. Each sorted fraction had its genomic DNA isolated and then quantified by UV absorbance on a Nanodrop 2000c. As for this clone: Its antigen remains undetermined. No qualities accompany the bases; no much larger clone lies one base away.

Specimen: naive CD8+ T cells sorted from blood. Read against the paper, the sample's cell subset or site label means: CD45RA+CCR7+. Recombination linked TRBV6-4 to TRBJ2-1, with a weak D call of TRBD1 (6 bases match). The source is a young man in good health. The CDR3 here reads CASSQGHPSYNEQFF. The sequence in DNA is TGTGCCAGCAGTCAGGGGCATCCTTCCTACAATGAGCAGTTCTTC.